The 10 T cell receptor beta chains presented below share a single source sample, sequenced in a study of beta chain features in type 1 diabetes. As every portion of the isolated RNA was reverse transcribed, the sequencing read expressed TCRB transcripts. Libraries were prepared by immunoSEQ multiplex PCR; TCRdb keeps only in-frame clonotypes and omits some of them. The data contain a few hundred thousand clones, about 29% of them singletons. The sequencing input was naive CD4+ T cells from blood. Source of these receptors: a man between 18 and 35 years old in good health.

The CDR3 loop reads CASRTGTSGSSEQFF. Here the CDR3 DNA reads TGTGCCAGCCGCACCGGGACTAGCGGGAGCAGTGAGCAGTTCTTC. The chain uses TRBV6-1 and TRBJ2-1; 14 bases fit TRBD2. The V gene's germline CDR1 is MNHNS and CDR2 SASEGT. The CDR3 consists of 15 residues. Trimming took 8 bases from V and 9 from J; bases not matched to a gene: 9.

This clone was counted only a few times. This chain connects TRBV30 to TRBJ2-7, with D perhaps given as TRBD1 or TRBD2 (5 bases each). This CDR3 contains 13 residues. V lost 2 bases to trimming and J lost 6 bases, with 14 bases between them. Germline CDR1 is GTSNPN and CDR2 is SVGIG (reference sequence). CDR3 amino acids: CAWSRGDRGEQYF. The CDR3 DNA is TGTGCCTGGAGTAGAGGGGACCGGGGCGAGCAGTACTTC.

The chain joins TRBV5-4 to TRBJ2-1; D might be TRBD1 (5 bases). This CDR3 is 14 amino acids long. Germline lookup yields CDR1 SGHNT and CDR2 YYREEE (reference sequence). Between the trimmed V and J ends, which lost 6 bases and 3 bases, there was a span of 13 bases. As DNA, the CDR3 is TGTGCCAGCACCCAAGGGGCGTACTACAATGAGCAGTTCTTC. Amino acids: CASTQGAYYNEQFF.

The chain employs TRBV5-1 and TRBJ2-5, with 12 bases identical to TRBD2. Germline trimming cut 4 bases from V and 5 bases from J; bases unmatched to any gene: 9. The CDR3 extends over 16 amino acids. Germline lookup yields CDR1 SGHRS and CDR2 YFSETQ. The CDR3 sequence: CASSPGLAGRPETQYF. In nucleotides, the CDR3 is TGCGCCAGCAGCCCGGGACTAGCGGGCCGACCGGAGACCCAGTACTTC.

V usage is TRBV7-9 and J usage is TRBJ2-1, with 7 bases fitting TRBD1. CDR3 length: 15 residues. Germline V gene sequence: CDR1 SEHNR, CDR2 FQNEAQ (reference sequence). V dropped 5 bases and J dropped 4; count of bases not matched to a gene: 8. DNA of the CDR3: TGTGCCAGCAGCGCCCGAGGGACAGCGTACAATGAGCAGTTCTTC. This codes for CASSARGTAYNEQFF.

This clone was recorded a few times. The genes are TRBV7-3 and TRBJ2-1; D possibly corresponds to TRBD1 (6 bases). The CDR3 runs 14 residues. Germline V CDR1 and CDR2: SGHTA, FQGTGA. The V and J ends lost 1 base and 9 bases respectively, with 13 bases between them. CDR3 DNA sequence: TGTGCCAGCAGCTTAATGCCAGGGGCCGGTGAGCAGTTCTTC. The encoded protein is CASSLMPGAGEQFF.

The V gene is TRBV18, the J gene TRBJ2-1, with D unclear. The V and J ends lost 1 base and 0 bases respectively, with 13 bases between them. CDR1 KGHSH and CDR2 LQKENI come from the germline V gene. The CDR3 spans 17 residues. CDR3 coding DNA: TGTGCCAGCTCACCACTTCTCGCGGAGAGCTCCTACAATGAGCAGTTCTTC. It yields the protein CASSPLLAESSYNEQFF.

The rearrangement uses TRBV9 and TRBJ2-6; 7 bases align to TRBD1. CDR1 SGDLS and CDR2 YYNGEE come from the germline V gene. Unmatched junction bases numbered 9, after V lost 3 bases and J lost 0 bases. The CDR3 extends over 18 amino acids. The CDR3, as DNA: TGTGCCAGCAGCGGAAAGGGACAGCCTAGCTCTGGGGCCAACGTCCTGACTTTC. It specifies CASSGKGQPSSGANVLTF.

This clone has only a few counts. The V and J genes are TRBV30 and TRBJ2-1; 8 bases are shared with TRBD2. Trimming cost V 5 bases and J 7 bases; bases outside gene matches: 7. The CDR3 is 13 residues long. Germline assignment: CDR1 GTSNPN and CDR2 SVGIG (reference sequence). This CDR3 is CAWQRERRNEQFF. CDR3 in DNA: TGTGCCTGGCAGCGGGAGAGACGGAATGAGCAGTTCTTC.

This clone was picked up a small number of times. This rearrangement joins TRBV28 to TRBJ2-7; D is unclear. The germline V gene has CDR1 MDHEN and CDR2 SYDVKM. The CDR3 contains 15 residues. With 5 bases removed from V and 0 bases from J, the gap between germline ends came to 14 bases. The CDR3 is CASSPANRYSYEQYF. Here the CDR3 DNA reads TGTGCCAGCAGTCCAGCTAACCGCTACTCCTACGAGCAGTACTTC.